This is a list of T cell receptor beta chains from one sample in a study of response to subunit inactivated influenza vaccine. TCRdb re-called the RT-PCR reads through MiXCR, storing one row per CDR3 protein. The table lists about 500,000 distinct CDR3 sequences, approximately 15% of them singletons, with roughly 3.1% in the top ten. The material sequenced was CD4+ T cells sorted from PBMCs, taken roughly 24 months after vaccination. These receptors originate from a man aged 50 to 69 who received an inactivated influenza vaccine. CDR3s include the opening cysteine and the closing phenylalanine or tryptophan. Each record gives: V gene, J gene, D gene, clone size, CDR3 DNA, CDR3 protein. The D gene is left open where the match is weak. The size entry is marked missing in some rows and otherwise reads once, few, many or a size class.

TRBV4-1,TRBJ2-3,-,-,TGCGCCAGCAGCCAACGGGCAGGGAGCTCAGATACGCAGTATTTT,CASSQRAGSSDTQYF
TRBV29-1,TRBJ2-1,-,few,TGCAGCGTTGAAGTTCGAGGACCGAATTACAATGAGCAGTTCTTC,CSVEVRGPNYNEQFF
TRBV5-1,TRBJ2-3,TRBD2,many,TGCGCCAGCAGCTTGGAGCGGGGAACAGATACGCAGTATTTT,CASSLERGTDTQYF
TRBV28,TRBJ2-1,TRBD1,many,TGTGCCAGCAGTCAAACAGGGGGCGCTTCTTACAATGAGCAGTTCTTC,CASSQTGGASYNEQFF
TRBV28,TRBJ2-5,TRBD1,few,TGTGCCAGCACCAGTGGGGTGGGACAGTTTCAAGAGACCCAGTACTTC,CASTSGVGQFQETQYF
TRBV7-2,TRBJ2-3,TRBD1,many,TGTGCCAGTGAGGACAGGACTAGCACAGATACGCAGTATTTT,CASEDRTSTDTQYF
TRBV5-6,TRBJ2-2,-,-,TGTGCCAGCAGCCGGGGCGGAGGTCGGGGCACCGGGGAGCTGTTTTTT,CASSRGGGRGTGELFF
TRBV12-3/TRBV12-4,TRBJ1-6,-,many,TGTGCCAGCAACCCCGCTTGGGATAATTCACCCCTCCACTTT,CASNPAWDNSPLHF
TRBV20-1,TRBJ1-1,-,few,TGCAGTGCTAGAGAATCCGGACCGGGGGACTTCCACACTGAAGCTTTCTTT,CSARESGPGDFHTEAFF
TRBV20-1,TRBJ2-7,-,-,TGCAGTGCTAGAGACCGTAGCGGAATTTACGAGCAGTACTTC,CSARDRSGIYEQYF
TRBV6-5,TRBJ2-2,-,-,TGTGCCAGCAGTTACGTCGCAACGGTAATCACCGGGGAGCTGTTTTTT,CASSYVATVITGELFF
TRBV12-3/TRBV12-4,TRBJ2-5,TRBD2,-,TGTGCCAGCAGTTTATCGGCTAGCGGGACCCAAGAGACCCAGTACTTC,CASSLSASGTQETQYF
TRBV5-5,TRBJ1-6,-,-,TGTGCCAGCAGCTCGGGGCTGGGATTGAGCTCCTATAATTCACCCCTCCACTTT,CASSSGLGLSSYNSPLHF
TRBV12-3/TRBV12-4,TRBJ2-1,TRBD1,many,TGTGCCAGCAGGACACGGACAGGGGAAACCTACAATGAGCAGTTCTTC,CASRTRTGETYNEQFF
TRBV29-1,TRBJ2-7,TRBD1,few,TGCAGCGTAGTGACAGGGGGCGGCGAGCAGTACTTC,CSVVTGGGEQYF
TRBV6-4,TRBJ2-1,TRBD2,-,TGTGCCAGCAGAAGGACTAGCGGTCGCTCCTACAATGAGCAGTTCTTC,CASRRTSGRSYNEQFF
TRBV27,TRBJ2-3,-,many,TGTGCCAGCAGACGCCCATCGTCGTATACGCAGTATTTT,CASRRPSSYTQYF
TRBV12-3/TRBV12-4,TRBJ2-2,TRBD1,few,TGTGCCAGCAGATACGACAGGGTTTCATCCGGGGAGCTGTTTTTT,CASRYDRVSSGELFF
TRBV20-1,TRBJ1-2,TRBD1,few,TGCAGTGCCCCGGACAGGGGGCGGTCGAATGGCTACACCTTC,CSAPDRGRSNGYTF
TRBV12-3/TRBV12-4,TRBJ2-7,-,many,TGTGCCAGCAGTTTAGGGGGGATGGCCTACGAGCGGTACTTC,CASSLGGMAYERYF
TRBV10-3,TRBJ2-1,TRBD2,-,TGTGCCATCGGGGCTAGCGGATACAATGAGCAGTTCTTC,CAIGASGYNEQFF
TRBV4-3,TRBJ2-2,TRBD1,many,TGCGCCAGCAGCCAAGAACTACAGGGGGGTATAAGCACCGGGGAGCTGTTTTTT,CASSQELQGGISTGELFF
TRBV2,TRBJ2-5,-,-,TGTGCCAGCAGTTACGACGGGCAAGAGACCCAGTACTTC,CASSYDGQETQYF
TRBV11-1,TRBJ2-1,TRBD2,-,TGTGCCAGCAGCTACGGGGGGATTTTCTACAATGAGCAGTTCTTC,CASSYGGIFYNEQFF
TRBV4-2,TRBJ2-3,TRBD2,few,TGTGCCAGCAGCCAAGAACCGGGACTAGCGGGAACGGGCTCAGATACGCAGTATTTT,CASSQEPGLAGTGSDTQYF
TRBV29-1,TRBJ2-3,TRBD1,-,TGCAGCGTTGGCAGGGGGCGAGGCACAGATACGCAGTATTTT,CSVGRGRGTDTQYF
TRBV7-1,TRBJ2-3,TRBD2,-,TGTGCCAGCAGCCCAAAGGGAGGGTCCGCGGAAGATACGCAGTATTTT,CASSPKGGSAEDTQYF
TRBV20-1,TRBJ1-5,TRBD1,many,TGCAGTGCTAGGATGACAGGGGGTGGTAGCAATCAGCCCCAGCATTTT,CSARMTGGGSNQPQHF
TRBV7-2,TRBJ2-1,-,few,TGTGCCAGCAGCTCCTACTCCGGGACGGTGTACAATGAGCAGTTCTTC,CASSSYSGTVYNEQFF
TRBV20-1,TRBJ1-1,TRBD1,-,TGCAGTGCCAAACGGCAGGGGGCAAGGTGGAACACTGAAGCTTTCTTT,CSAKRQGARWNTEAFF
TRBV5-1,TRBJ2-7,TRBD2,few,TGCGCCAGCAGCCCACAGACTAGCGGGTCCTCCTACGAGCAGTACTTC,CASSPQTSGSSYEQYF
TRBV28,TRBJ2-3,TRBD2,-,TGTGCCAGCAGTCTAGCGGGTGGATACCCAGATACGCAGTATTTT,CASSLAGGYPDTQYF
TRBV20-1,TRBJ2-2,-,many,TGCAGTGCTAGAGGCCCCCGGGGGTCTTTGAACACCGGGGAGCTGTTTTTT,CSARGPRGSLNTGELFF
TRBV4-3,TRBJ1-4,-,-,TGCGCCAGCAGCCAAGGGAGGGCGGTGAATGAAAAACTGTTTTTT,CASSQGRAVNEKLFF
TRBV5-5,TRBJ1-1,-,-,TGTGCCAGTAGCTTTTATGGCCGCGAGAACACTGAAGCTTTCTTT,CASSFYGRENTEAFF
TRBV4-3,TRBJ2-4,-,-,TGCGCCAGCAGCCCCAGTGTAGCGAGAGGAAACATTCAGTACTTC,CASSPSVARGNIQYF
TRBV10-3,TRBJ2-5,TRBD2,-,TGTGCCATCAGTGCTTTAGCGGGAGGCGGTGAGACCCAGTACTTC,CAISALAGGGETQYF
TRBV4-2,TRBJ1-6,-,-,TGTGCCAGCAGCCAAGTGGACAGCAGAAATTCACCCCTCCACTTT,CASSQVDSRNSPLHF
TRBV28,TRBJ1-5,-,-,TGTGCCAGCAGCCAACCCCACAGGGCCCATCAGCCCCAGCATTTT,CASSQPHRAHQPQHF
TRBV28,TRBJ2-1,TRBD2,-,TGTGCCAGCAGTTCCAGCGGGAGGGCCTTGGGTGAGCAGTTCTTC,CASSSSGRALGEQFF
TRBV12-3/TRBV12-4,TRBJ2-5,-,few,TGTGCCAGCAGTTCCCTGACGGGGGCACAAGAGACCCAGTACTTC,CASSSLTGAQETQYF
TRBV10-2,TRBJ2-2,TRBD2,-,TGCGCCAGCAGTGGATCAGCGGGGGGGACCGGGGAGCTGTTTTTT,CASSGSAGGTGELFF
TRBV5-1,TRBJ2-2,TRBD2,few,TGCGCCAGCAGCCGGGACTTCGGGAGGGGCGGGGAGCTGTTTTTT,CASSRDFGRGGELFF
TRBV30,TRBJ1-5,-,-,TGTGCCTGGAGTCCCCGCAGCAATTATCAGCCCCAGCATTTT,CAWSPRSNYQPQHF
TRBV10-3,TRBJ2-6,TRBD2,few,TGTGCCACCCCAATTAGCGGGAGAGGTCCTGGGGCCAACGTCCTGACTTTC,CATPISGRGPGANVLTF
TRBV28,TRBJ2-2,-,-,TGTGCCAGCAGTTTCTCGGGACACTACACCGGGGAGCTGTTTTTT,CASSFSGHYTGELFF
TRBV7-9,TRBJ2-2,-,-,TGTGCCAGCAGGTCCGAGGAGATCACCGGGGAGCTGTTTTTT,CASRSEEITGELFF
TRBV30,TRBJ2-5,-,-,TGTGCCTGGAGTTTGGGCCGAGAGACCCAGTACTTC,CAWSLGRETQYF
TRBV5-6,TRBJ1-2,-,few,TGTGCCAGCAGCTTGGATTTAGATAACTATGGCTACACCTTC,CASSLDLDNYGYTF
TRBV7-2,TRBJ2-7,-,-,TGTGCCAGCAGCCCCCAGGTCTACGAGCAGTACTTC,CASSPQVYEQYF
TRBV15,TRBJ2-7,-,once,TGTGCCACCAGCAGAGACAAGGGGGTTCGAGCCTACGAGCAGTACTTC,CATSRDKGVRAYEQYF